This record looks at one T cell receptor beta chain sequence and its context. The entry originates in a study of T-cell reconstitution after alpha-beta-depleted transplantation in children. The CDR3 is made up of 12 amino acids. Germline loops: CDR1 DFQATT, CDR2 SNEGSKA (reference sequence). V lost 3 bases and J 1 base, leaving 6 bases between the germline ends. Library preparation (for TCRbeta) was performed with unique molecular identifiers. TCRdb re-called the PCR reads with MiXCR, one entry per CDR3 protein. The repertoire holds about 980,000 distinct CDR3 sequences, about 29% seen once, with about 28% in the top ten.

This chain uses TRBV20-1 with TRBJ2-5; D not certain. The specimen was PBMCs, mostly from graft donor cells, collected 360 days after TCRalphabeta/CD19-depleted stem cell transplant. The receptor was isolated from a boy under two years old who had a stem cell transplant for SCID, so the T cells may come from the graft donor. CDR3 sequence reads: CSARSTQETQYF. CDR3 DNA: TGCAGTGCTAGGAGTACCCAAGAGACCCAGTACTTC.